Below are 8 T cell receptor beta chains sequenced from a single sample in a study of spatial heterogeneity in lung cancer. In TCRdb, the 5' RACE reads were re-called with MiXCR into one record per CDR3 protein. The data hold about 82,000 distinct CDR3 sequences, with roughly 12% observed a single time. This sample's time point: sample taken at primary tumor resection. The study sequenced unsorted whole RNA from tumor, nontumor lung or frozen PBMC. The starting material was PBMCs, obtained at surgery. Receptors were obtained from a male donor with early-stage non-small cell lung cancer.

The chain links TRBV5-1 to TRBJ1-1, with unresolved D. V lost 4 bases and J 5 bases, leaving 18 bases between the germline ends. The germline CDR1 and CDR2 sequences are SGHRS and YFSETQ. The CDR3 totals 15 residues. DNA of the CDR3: TGCGCCAGCAGCCTCCGCGCGGCAGGAGCGACTGAAGCTTTCTTT. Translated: CASSLRAAGATEAFF.

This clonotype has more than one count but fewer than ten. DNA for the CDR3: TGCAGTGCTAGAGGAGTTCAGGGGAGGGCCTATGGCTACACCTTC. This translates into CSARGVQGRAYGYTF. The chain is built from TRBV20-1 and TRBJ1-2; maybe TRBD1 (6 bases). V lost 1 base and J 4 bases, leaving 16 bases between the germline ends. CDR1 DFQATT and CDR2 SNEGSKA come from the germline V gene (reference sequence). This CDR3 is built from 15 residues.

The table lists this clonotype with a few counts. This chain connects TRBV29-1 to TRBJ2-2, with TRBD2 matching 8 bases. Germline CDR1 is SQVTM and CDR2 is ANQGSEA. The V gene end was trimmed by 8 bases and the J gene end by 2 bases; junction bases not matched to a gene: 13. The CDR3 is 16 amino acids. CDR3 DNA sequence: TGCAGCCCTGGGACTAGGGAAAGGATCAACACCGGGGAGCTGTTTTTT. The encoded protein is CSPGTRERINTGELFF.

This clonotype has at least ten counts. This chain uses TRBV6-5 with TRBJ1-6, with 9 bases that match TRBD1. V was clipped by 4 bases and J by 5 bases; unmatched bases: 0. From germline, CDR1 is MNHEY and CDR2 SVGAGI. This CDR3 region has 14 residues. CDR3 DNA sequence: TGTGCCAGCAGTTGGACAGGGGATAATTCACCCCTCCACTTT. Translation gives CASSWTGDNSPLHF.

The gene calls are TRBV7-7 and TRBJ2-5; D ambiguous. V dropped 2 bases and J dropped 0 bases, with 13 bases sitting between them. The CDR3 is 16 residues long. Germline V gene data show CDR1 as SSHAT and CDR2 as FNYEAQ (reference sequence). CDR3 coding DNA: TGTGCCAGCAGCTTAATGGTTGGTCAGAACCAAGAGACCCAGTACTTC. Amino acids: CASSLMVGQNQETQYF.

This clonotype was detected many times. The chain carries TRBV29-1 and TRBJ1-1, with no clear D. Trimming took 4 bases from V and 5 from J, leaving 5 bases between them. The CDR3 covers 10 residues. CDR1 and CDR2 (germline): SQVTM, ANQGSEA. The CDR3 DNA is TGCAGCGTTGTGGTAACTGAAGCTTTCTTT. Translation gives CSVVVTEAFF.

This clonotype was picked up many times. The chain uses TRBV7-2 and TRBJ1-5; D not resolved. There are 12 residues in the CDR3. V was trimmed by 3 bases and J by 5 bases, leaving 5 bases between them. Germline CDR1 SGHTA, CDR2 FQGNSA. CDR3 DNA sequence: TGTGCCAGCAGCTTTAGGGATCAGCCCCAGCATTTT. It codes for CASSFRDQPQHF.

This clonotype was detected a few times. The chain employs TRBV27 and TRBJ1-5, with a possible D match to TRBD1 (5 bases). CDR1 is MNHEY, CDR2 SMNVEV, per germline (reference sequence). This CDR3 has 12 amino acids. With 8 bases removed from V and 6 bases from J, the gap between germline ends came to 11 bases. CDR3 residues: CASGGKGQPQHF. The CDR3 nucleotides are TGTGCCAGCGGGGGTAAGGGTCAGCCCCAGCATTTT.